Listed below are T cell receptor beta chains from one sample, sequenced in a study of spatial heterogeneity in lung cancer. A single record per CDR3 protein comes from TCRdb applying MiXCR to the 5' RACE reads. The data contain thousands of distinct CDR3 sequences, 13% to 15% of them singletons. Sequenced material: lung tumor tissue, taken at surgery. The receptors shown here come from a male donor with early-stage non-small cell lung cancer. CDR3s include the opening cysteine and the closing phenylalanine or tryptophan. D genes are given only for firm matches. Clone size is given as once, few, many or a size class.

CASSEMGTGPNQPQHF	TGCGCCAGCAGTGAGATGGGGACAGGCCCCAATCAGCCCCAGCATTTT	TRBJ1-5	TRBV10-2	many	TRBD1
CASSFGAGVRGEQYF	TGTGCCAGCAGTTTCGGAGCGGGAGTTCGAGGCGAGCAGTACTTC	TRBJ2-7	TRBV27	many	TRBD2
CSASTAGAGGTDTQYF	TGCAGTGCTAGTACCGCGGGAGCCGGCGGCACAGATACGCAGTATTTT	TRBJ2-3	TRBV20-1	medium-sized	TRBD2
CASSTTKDGVSETQYF	TGCGCCAGCTCAACTACGAAGGATGGGGTTTCGGAGACCCAGTACTTC	TRBJ2-5	TRBV10-1	many	-
CASSRRAGANVLTF	TGTGCCAGCAGCCGCCGGGCCGGGGCCAACGTCCTGACTTTC	TRBJ2-6	TRBV3-1	many	-
CASGPLETQYF	TGTGCCAGCGGCCCGTTGGAGACCCAGTACTTC	TRBJ2-5	TRBV11-3	medium-sized	-
CAISGSVEGGQAFF	TGTGCCATCAGTGGCTCAGTAGAAGGGGGGCAAGCTTTCTTT	TRBJ1-1	TRBV10-3	medium-sized	-
CASKQGGKIYGYTF	TGTGCCAGCAAACAGGGGGGGAAGATCTATGGCTACACCTTC	TRBJ1-2	TRBV6-2/TRBV6-3	medium-sized	TRBD1
CASSVTSAGELFF	TGTGCCAGCAGCGTAACCTCCGCCGGGGAGCTGTTTTTT	TRBJ2-2	TRBV9	medium-sized	-
CSARRYNEQFF	TGCAGTGCTAGAAGATACAATGAGCAGTTCTTC	TRBJ2-1	TRBV20-1	medium-sized	-
CAWSVPLGWGQTYGYTF	TGTGCCTGGAGTGTCCCTCTGGGGTGGGGACAGACCTATGGCTACACCTTC	TRBJ1-2	TRBV30	many	TRBD1
CASSFIYGDTGELFF	TGCGCCAGCAGCTTCATTTATGGCGACACCGGGGAGCTGTTTTTT	TRBJ2-2	TRBV5-1	many	-
CSVDRGVSGADTQYF	TGCAGCGTTGACCGCGGGGTCTCCGGGGCAGATACGCAGTATTTT	TRBJ2-3	TRBV29-1	medium-sized	-